These T cell receptor beta chains were read from a single sample in a study of CD8 T cells in Susac syndrome. From the immunoSEQ multiplex PCR reads, TCRdb called clonotypes with MiXCR, one entry per CDR3 protein. The sample yields about 210,000 distinct CDR3 sequences, nearly 97% seen once. Sequenced: CD4+ T cells from PBMCs. The receptors derive from a human donor with multiple sclerosis. Both conserved end residues are part of each CDR3. The order of the fields is V gene, D gene, clone size, J gene, CDR3 protein, CDR3 DNA. The D gene is left open where the match is weak. Where a row states a size, it is once, few, many or the class of an expanded clone; other rows omit it.

TRBV3-1	-	few	TRBJ2-5	CASSQGRETQYF	TGTGCCAGCAGCCAAGGCCGGGAGACCCAGTACTTC
TRBV24-1	-	-	TRBJ2-3	CATSDGGIDTQYF	TGTGCCACCAGTGACGGGGGAATAGATACGCAGTATTTT
TRBV24-1	-	-	TRBJ2-7	CAPPATFREQYF	TGTGCCCCCCCGGCGACATTTCGGGAGCAGTACTTC
TRBV5-1	-	-	TRBJ2-3	CASSLSGEDTQYF	TGCGCCAGCAGCTTGAGTGGCGAAGATACGCAGTATTTT
TRBV28	TRBD2	-	TRBJ2-3	CASSLPGLAGTDTQYF	TGTGCCAGCAGTTTACCTGGACTAGCGGGCACAGATACGCAGTATTTT
TRBV3-1	-	-	TRBJ1-2	CASSQGQLYGYTF	TGTGCCAGCAGCCAAGGGCAGCTATATGGCTACACCTTC
TRBV29-1	-	-	TRBJ2-1	CSVEGRYEQFF	TGCAGCGTTGAAGGAAGGTATGAGCAGTTCTTC
TRBV30	-	-	TRBJ2-1	CAWSVGRVQVNEQFF	TGTGCCTGGAGTGTGGGCAGGGTTCAGGTCAATGAGCAGTTCTTC
TRBV27	-	-	TRBJ2-7	CASSFTPAYEQYF	TGTGCCAGCAGTTTTACCCCTGCCTACGAGCAGTACTTC
TRBV20-1	-	-	TRBJ1-5	CSAGTLLNQPQHF	TGCAGTGCGGGGACGCTTCTCAATCAGCCCCAGCATTTT
TRBV4-1	-	-	TRBJ1-1	CASSQEISIREAFF	TGCGCCAGCAGCCAAGAAATCTCGATCCGTGAAGCTTTCTTT